This T cell receptor (beta chain) was observed in a study of T-cell reconstitution after alpha-beta-depleted transplantation in children. V was shortened by 0 bases and J by 9 bases, with 7 bases between the two germline ends. CDR1 is LGHNA, CDR2 YNFKEQ, per germline. The CDR3 runs to 12 residues. This clonotype has at least ten counts. Its antigen remains unidentified. Study-wide results and caveats: T-cell numbers and diversity one year post-transplant derived largely from freshly generated T cells. The origin of high day-60 TCRbeta diversity in some patients lay in surviving recipient T cells and thymic progenitors.

Unique molecular identifiers were incorporated during preparation of the TCRbeta library. TCRdb re-called the PCR reads through MiXCR, storing one row per CDR3 protein. The sample records approximately 240,000 distinct CDR3 sequences, 11% being singletons. The clonotype was recovered from a child in the first two years of life with acute myeloid leukemia, due to receive a stem cell transplant. J is TRBJ2-3 and V is TRBV4-2, with D tentatively TRBD1 (5 bases). Sequenced here: PBMCs, sampled before TCRalphabeta/CD19-depleted stem cell transplant. CDR3 in DNA: TGTGCCAGCAGCCAAGAAAGGGGCACGCAGTATTTT. It yields the protein CASSQERGTQYF.